This T cell receptor (beta chain) was captured by sequencing in a study of blood T cells in healthy people across ages. This CDR3 is built from 16 residues. Germline V CDR1 and CDR2: SGHRS, YFSETQ. This clonotype was seen more than once but under ten times. Antigen specificity is unknown. One junction end does not reproduce the germline sequence, and a read error may be involved. Regarding the study as a whole: Long-lived donors exceeded aged donors in naive CD4+ cells and diversity. The unknown donor CMV status may have confounded expanded clonotype changes.

Healthy Caucasian individuals from Russia aged about 6 to 100 were enrolled as donors. Together with a sample-barcoded 5' primer, a J-beta primer mix was included in a second PCR lasting about 7 to 11 cycles. TCRdb independently ran MiXCR on the 5' RACE reads; one entry per CDR3 protein. Among some 1.7 million distinct CDR3 sequences listed, roughly 30% were seen once. Sequences were obtained from blood. The TCR sequence derives from a woman younger than 45 in good health. The chain links TRBV5-1 to TRBJ2-6; 10 nucleotides match TRBD1. DNA for the CDR3: TGCGCGAGCACGGGACAGGGGAGCTCTGGGGCCAACGTCCTGACTTTC. It codes for CASTGQGSSGANVLTF.